The 21 T cell receptor beta chains reported below all come from one sample, sequenced in a study of cytotoxic CD8 clonotypes in ibrutinib-treated CLL. TCRdb's table, derived via immunoSEQ multiplex PCR, lists solely in-frame clones and lacks some. This table holds about 160,000 clones, 70% to 85% found once. Sequences were derived from PBMCs, sampled after 24 months of ibrutinib treatment. These receptors came from a human donor with chronic lymphocytic leukemia.

The rearrangement joins TRBV11-1 to TRBJ1-1; 10 bases map to TRBD1. V was clipped by 4 bases and J by 7 bases; unmatched bases: 6. Germline V lookup: CDR1 SGHAT, CDR2 FQDESV (reference sequence). The CDR3 is 14 amino acids. CDR3 sequence: CASSWGQGRHEAFF. Written as DNA, the CDR3 is TGTGCCAGCAGCTGGGGACAGGGGCGACATGAAGCTTTCTTT.

The V gene is TRBV4-1, the J gene TRBJ2-5; D is possibly TRBD1 (7 bases). The CDR3 consists of 14 residues. V gave up 4 bases and J gave up 5 bases, with 14 bases separating them. Germline V gives CDR1 MGHRA, CDR2 YSYEKL. CDR3 amino acids: CASSPAGGRETQYF. CDR3 coding DNA: TGCGCCAGCAGCCCAGCAGGGGGGCGGGAGACCCAGTACTTC.

V gene TRBV18 combines with J gene TRBJ2-4, with D perhaps given as TRBD1 or TRBD2 (5 bases each). The germline V gene encodes CDR1 KGHSH and CDR2 LQKENI. There are 13 residues in the CDR3. The germline V and J ends were trimmed by 3 bases and 8 bases, with 11 bases remaining between them. CDR3 sequence reads: CASSPSMGDIQYF. In DNA form, the CDR3 reads TGTGCCAGCTCACCTAGTATGGGGGACATTCAGTACTTC.

The rearrangement joins TRBV29-1 to TRBJ1-5; 7 bases map to TRBD1. V lost 6 bases and J lost 0; bases outside the gene matches: 5. The CDR3 covers 14 residues. Germline V CDR1 and CDR2: SQVTM, ANQGSEA. CDR3 DNA sequence: TGCAGCGTGGCCAGGGGGTATAGCAATCAGCCCCAGCATTTT. As protein: CSVARGYSNQPQHF.

This clone was recorded a few times. The genes are TRBV28 and TRBJ1-5; 7 bases match TRBD1. The ends lost 7 bases at V and 7 bases at J; junction bases unmatched: 13. The germline V gene has CDR1 MDHEN and CDR2 SYDVKM. The CDR3 extends over 15 amino acids. CDR3 in DNA: TGTGCCAGCACCCCGACCCCACAGGGGATACAGCCCCAGCATTTT. It encodes CASTPTPQGIQPQHF.

J is TRBJ2-3 and V is TRBV6-5; a weak D match, TRBD1 (6 bases). The length of the CDR3 is 15 residues. With 4 bases removed from V and 3 bases from J, the gap between germline ends came to 14 bases. Germline V gene sequence: CDR1 MNHEY, CDR2 SVGAGI. The CDR3 DNA follows: TGTGCCAGCAGTTTACAGGGTAAAGGGACAGATACGCAGTATTTT. Translation gives CASSLQGKGTDTQYF.

The CDR3 is CASSFTGGSGNGYTF. The CDR3 region has the DNA TGTGCCAGCAGTTTTACAGGGGGGAGCGGGAATGGCTACACCTTC. V usage is TRBV6-5 and J usage is TRBJ1-2; the match to TRBD1 covers 8 bases. This CDR3 is 15 amino acids long. V shed 4 bases, J shed 6 bases, and the junction held 10 bases outside the gene matches. Per the germline V gene, CDR1 is MNHEY and CDR2 is SVGAGI.

This clone was detected once. The chain carries TRBV6-5 and TRBJ1-2; no reliable D call. This CDR3 region has 13 residues. Germline loops: CDR1 MNHEY, CDR2 SVGAGI. Trimming cost V 7 bases and J 2 bases, with 11 bases left between them. CDR3 DNA: TGTGCCAGCAAACTCACAGAGAACTATGGCTACACCTTC. It translates to CASKLTENYGYTF.

This chain joins TRBV18 and TRBJ2-5, with TRBD2 matching 7 bases. CDR1 is KGHSH, CDR2 LQKENI, per germline. The CDR3 is 17 amino acids. The trim removed 5 bases at V and 3 bases at J, leaving 15 bases unmatched. CDR3 in amino acids: CASSSRGGRAGKETQYF. CDR3 coding DNA: TGTGCCAGCTCATCCCGTGGAGGGAGGGCGGGAAAAGAGACCCAGTACTTC.

J is TRBJ1-1 and V is TRBV7-8; no clear D gene. Germline V lookup: CDR1 SGHVS, CDR2 FQNEAQ. This CDR3 is 12 amino acids long. Trimming removed 5 bases from V and 7 bases from J, with 11 bases in between. DNA of the CDR3: TGTGCCAGCAGCCGACTAACAAGTGAAGCTTTCTTT. Translation: CASSRLTSEAFF.

The chain uses TRBV11-2 and TRBJ1-1; unclear D gene. Trimming shortened V by 5 bases and J by 5 bases, and 15 bases separated the two germline ends. The CDR3 contains 14 residues. CDR1 SGHAT and CDR2 FQNNGV come from the germline V gene. Here the CDR3 DNA reads TGTGCCAGCAGCCAAGTCGTTACGGGAACTGAAGCTTTCTTT. Amino acid sequence: CASSQVVTGTEAFF.

The V and J genes are TRBV6-5 and TRBJ2-7; 8 bases agree with TRBD1. With 6 bases clipped from V and 3 bases from J, the junction kept 4 bases outside the gene matches. Germline assignment: CDR1 MNHEY and CDR2 SVGAGI. The CDR3 runs to 13 residues. CDR3 nucleotides: TGTGCCAGCAGGGGACAGGAGAACTACGAGCAGTACTTC. Its translation: CASRGQENYEQYF.

The V gene is TRBV18, the J gene TRBJ2-5; D unresolved. Trimming stripped 3 bases from V and 3 bases from J, with 11 bases between. This CDR3 is 14 amino acids long. The germline CDR1 and CDR2 sequences are KGHSH and LQKENI. In DNA, the CDR3 is TGTGCCAGCTCACCCCGCTCCCGAGAAGAGACCCAGTACTTC. This translates into CASSPRSREETQYF. Supplemented by reference TRBV18 and TRBJ2-5, the full variable domain reads NAGVMQNPRHLVRRRGQEARLRCSPMKGHSHVYWYRQLPEEGLKFMVYLQKENIIDESGMPKERFSAEFPKEGPSILRIQQVVRGDSAAYFCASSPRSREETQYFGPGTRLLVL.

The chain employs TRBV5-1 and TRBJ2-7; the match to TRBD2 covers 8 bases. CDR3 length: 15 amino acids. Germline values: CDR1 SGHRS, CDR2 YFSETQ. Trimming at V came to 3 bases and at J to 4 bases, leaving 9 bases not matched to a gene. The CDR3 sequence is CASSSGSGAIYEQYF. The CDR3 DNA follows: TGCGCCAGCAGCTCGGGTAGCGGGGCGATATACGAGCAGTACTTC.

DNA of the CDR3: TGTGCCAGCTCCCCGGACAGGGGCCTCAATGAAAAACTGTTTTTT. Translating gives CASSPDRGLNEKLFF. This chain joins TRBV18 and TRBJ1-4, with 9 bases identical to TRBD1. CDR3 length: 15 residues. The V segment lost 6 bases and the J segment 5 bases; nucleotides outside the gene matches: 7. CDR1 and CDR2 (germline): KGHSH, LQKENI.

The table lists this clone with a few counts. The chain carries TRBV7-2 and TRBJ1-2; possibly TRBD1 for D (6 bases). In germline, CDR1 is SGHTA, CDR2 FQGNSA. This CDR3 contains 12 residues. Trimming left V 1 base short and J 7 bases short, with 7 bases between. CDR3 DNA sequence: TGTGCCAGCAGCTTAGACAGGGTTGGCTACACCTTC. Translated, it gives CASSLDRVGYTF.

This chain connects TRBV6-6 to TRBJ1-2; tentatively, D is TRBD1 (6 bases). Germline loops: CDR1 MNHNY, CDR2 SVGAGI (reference sequence). The CDR3 sequence is 14 residues long. V gave up 2 bases and J gave up 9 bases, with 16 bases separating them. CDR3 coding DNA: TGTGCCAGCAGTTACCCCGGACAGCTGGTCAGCTACACCTTC. Translated: CASSYPGQLVSYTF.

This clone was recorded a few times. The genes are TRBV7-9 and TRBJ1-1, with no clear D. The V end was cut by 5 bases, the J end by 3 bases, with 7 bases between. This CDR3 has 12 amino acids. Germline assignment: CDR1 SEHNR and CDR2 FQNEAQ (reference sequence). CDR3 protein: CASSPPHTEAFF. The CDR3 region has the DNA TGTGCCAGCAGCCCACCTCACACTGAAGCTTTCTTT.

The chain is built from TRBV7-9 and TRBJ1-2; D gene unclear. V was cut by 6 bases and J by 5 bases, with 22 bases left in between. The CDR3 is 16 amino acids. Germline-derived CDR1 and CDR2 are SEHNR and FQNEAQ (reference sequence). The CDR3 coding sequence is TGTGCCAGCAGTAGAGTAGGCGGAATGCCAAATTATGGCTACACCTTC. It encodes CASSRVGGMPNYGYTF.

The chain carries TRBV19 and TRBJ2-5, with 10 bases that match TRBD1. Losses at the gene ends were 5 bases for V and 5 bases for J; bases not matched to a gene: 14. CDR1 LNHDA and CDR2 SQIVND come from the germline V gene (reference sequence). This CDR3 region has 17 residues. CDR3 sequence: CASSHRDRGSMRETQYF. For the CDR3, the DNA is TGTGCCAGTAGTCACCGGGACAGGGGTAGTATGCGCGAGACCCAGTACTTC.

This chain joins TRBV6-5 and TRBJ2-3; the D is unclear. Trimming shortened V by 2 bases and J by 2 bases, and 8 bases separated the two germline ends. The CDR3 contains 14 residues. Germline values: CDR1 MNHEY, CDR2 SVGAGI. CDR3 sequence: CASSYGGFTDTQYF. CDR3 coding DNA: TGTGCCAGCAGTTACGGCGGATTCACAGATACGCAGTATTTT.